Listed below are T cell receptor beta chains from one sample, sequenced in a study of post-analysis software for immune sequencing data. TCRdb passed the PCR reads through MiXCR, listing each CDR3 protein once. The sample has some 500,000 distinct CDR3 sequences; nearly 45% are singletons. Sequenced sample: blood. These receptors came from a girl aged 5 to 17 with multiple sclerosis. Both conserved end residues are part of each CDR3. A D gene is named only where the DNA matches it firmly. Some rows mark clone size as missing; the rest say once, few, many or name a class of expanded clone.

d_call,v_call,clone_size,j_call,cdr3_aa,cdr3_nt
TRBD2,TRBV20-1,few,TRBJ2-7,CSARGLAGGPNYEQYF,TGCAGTGCCAGGGGACTAGCGGGAGGGCCTAACTACGAGCAGTACTTC
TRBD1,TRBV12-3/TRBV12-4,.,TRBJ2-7,CASSQEWTGLSYEQYF,TGTGCCAGCAGCCAAGAGTGGACAGGCCTCTCCTACGAGCAGTACTTC
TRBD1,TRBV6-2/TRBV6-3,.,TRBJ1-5,CASSPGTGPSNQPQHF,TGTGCCAGCAGTCCCGGGACAGGGCCGAGCAATCAGCCCCAGCATTTT
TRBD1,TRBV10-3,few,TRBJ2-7,CAISESEGQGSYEQYF,TGTGCCATCAGTGAGTCGGAGGGACAGGGGAGCTACGAGCAGTACTTC
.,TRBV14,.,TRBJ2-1,CASSQFPSSYSEQFF,TGTGCCAGCAGCCAATTCCCAAGCTCCTACAGTGAGCAGTTCTTC
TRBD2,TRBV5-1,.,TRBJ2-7,CASSLAAGGPSCYEQYF,TGCGCCAGCAGCTTGGCGGCGGGAGGGCCTTCTTGTTACGAGCAGTACTTC
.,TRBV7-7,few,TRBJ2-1,CASSFGLGYNEQFF,TGTGCTAGCAGCTTCGGACTTGGTTACAATGAGCAGTTCTTC
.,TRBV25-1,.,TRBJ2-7,CASSEVYEQYF,TGTGCCAGCAGTGAAGTCTACGAGCAGTACTTC
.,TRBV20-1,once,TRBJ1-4,CSVPNREEKLFF,TGCAGTGTTCCCAACCGGGAGGAAAAACTGTTTTTT
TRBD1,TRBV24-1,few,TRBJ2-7,CATAQGYEQYF,TGTGCCACCGCACAGGGGTACGAGCAGTACTTC
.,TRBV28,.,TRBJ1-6,CASRRPAGYWLNSPLHF,TGTGCCAGCAGGCGTCCCGCAGGGTATTGGTTGAATTCACCCCTCCACTTT
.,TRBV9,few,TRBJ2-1,CASSYTLDNEQFF,TGTGCCAGCAGCTACACACTGGACAATGAGCAGTTCTTC
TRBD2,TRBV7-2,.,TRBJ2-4,CASSPSPGGGNIQYF,TGTGCCAGCAGCCCTAGCCCCGGGGGGGGGAACATTCAGTACTTC
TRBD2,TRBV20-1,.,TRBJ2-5,CSARELAGIQETQYF,TGCAGTGCTAGGGAGCTAGCGGGGATCCAAGAGACCCAGTACTTC
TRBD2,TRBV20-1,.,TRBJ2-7,CSALKAGGPHEQYF,TGCAGTGCTCTAAAAGCGGGAGGGCCCCACGAGCAGTACTTC
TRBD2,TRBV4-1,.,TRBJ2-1,CASSQGAGGSSYNEQFF,TGCGCCAGCAGCCAAGGGGCTGGCGGGAGCTCCTACAATGAGCAGTTCTTC
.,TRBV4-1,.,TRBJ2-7,CASSQDRRGGSYEQYF,TGCGCCAGCAGCCAAGATCGTAGAGGGGGCTCCTACGAGCAGTACTTC
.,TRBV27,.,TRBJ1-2,CASRNRDSGYGYTF,TGTGCCAGCAGGAACAGGGATTCTGGCTATGGCTACACCTTC
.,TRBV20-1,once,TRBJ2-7,CSARDTGRYEQYF,TGCAGTGCTAGGGATACTGGTCGGTACGAGCAGTACTTC
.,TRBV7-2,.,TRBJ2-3,CASSYHPGKSTDTQYF,TGTGCCAGCAGCTATCACCCCGGCAAGAGCACAGATACGCAGTATTTT
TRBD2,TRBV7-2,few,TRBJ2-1,CASSPIFSLAGGSNEQFF,TGTGCCAGCAGCCCGATTTTTAGCCTAGCGGGAGGGTCCAATGAGCAGTTCTTC
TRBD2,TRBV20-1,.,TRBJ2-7,CSARHSSGRAAGTQYF,TGCAGTGCTAGGCACTCTAGCGGGAGAGCTGCAGGTACGCAGTACTTC
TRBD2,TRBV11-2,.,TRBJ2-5,CASSAGLAAFQETQYF,TGTGCCAGCAGCGCCGGACTAGCGGCTTTCCAAGAGACCCAGTACTTC
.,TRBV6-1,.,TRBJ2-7,CASVNWKGAGYEQYF,TGTGCCAGCGTTAATTGGAAGGGCGCAGGATACGAGCAGTACTTC
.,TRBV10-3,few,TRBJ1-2,CAISESGDGYTF,TGTGCCATCAGTGAGTCGGGGGACGGCTACACCTTC
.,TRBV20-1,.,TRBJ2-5,CSALQGWYQETQYF,TGCAGTGCTTTACAGGGATGGTACCAAGAGACCCAGTACTTC
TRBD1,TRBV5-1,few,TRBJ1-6,CASSLGQGAYSPLHF,TGCGCCAGCAGCTTGGGACAGGGGGCTTACTCACCCCTCCACTTT
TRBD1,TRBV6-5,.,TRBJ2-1,CASSYSTGQGNEQFF,TGTGCCAGCAGTTACTCGACCGGACAGGGCAATGAGCAGTTCTTC